These 13 T cell receptor beta chains were sequenced from one sample in a study of blood T cell repertoires in COVID-19. The table came from immunoSEQ multiplex PCR; TCRdb's copy has only in-frame clones and leaves some out. The repertoire holds 250,000 or so clones, with around nine tenths as singletons. Sequences were obtained from peripheral blood. These TCRs come from a woman in her 70s with active or convalescent COVID-19.

This chain joins TRBV5-6 and TRBJ1-2; possibly TRBD1 for D (6 bases). V was cut by 2 bases and J by 4 bases, with 12 bases left in between. This CDR3 has 14 residues. CDR1 SGHDT and CDR2 YYEEEE come from the germline V gene. CDR3 nucleotide sequence: TGTGCCAGCAGCTTCGACAGGCCTCTCTATGGCTACACCTTC. This codes for CASSFDRPLYGYTF.

This chain connects TRBV7-2 to TRBJ2-7; D remains ambiguous. The germline V and J ends were trimmed by 3 bases and 3 bases, with 9 bases remaining between them. The CDR3 has 13 amino acids. CDR1 and CDR2 from the germline V gene are SGHTA and FQGNSA. The CDR3 coding sequence is TGTGCCAGCAGCTTTTCTCCCGGCTACGAGCAGTACTTC. Its translation is CASSFSPGYEQYF.

The chain combines TRBV9 with TRBJ2-5; 8 nucleotides line up with TRBD2. This CDR3 has 16 residues. Germline V lookup: CDR1 SGDLS, CDR2 YYNGEE. Trimming removed 0 bases from V and 2 bases from J; junction bases left unmatched: 6. This CDR3 is CASSVATGGLQETQYF. Here the CDR3 DNA reads TGTGCCAGCAGCGTAGCTACGGGGGGGCTTCAAGAGACCCAGTACTTC.

The chain joins TRBV10-3 to TRBJ1-6; no definite D call. The CDR3 has 14 amino acids. Trimming took off 6 bases at V and 7 bases at J, with 13 bases between the two ends. The germline gives CDR1 ENHRY, CDR2 SYGVKD. The CDR3 region is CAIRDESGNSPLHF. CDR3 coding DNA: TGTGCCATCAGGGACGAGTCGGGGAATTCACCCCTCCACTTT.

The chain is built from TRBV5-1 and TRBJ2-7; 10 positions match TRBD2. The ends lost 4 bases at V and 5 bases at J; junction bases unmatched: 9. Germline assignment: CDR1 SGHRS and CDR2 YFSETQ. The CDR3 has 15 residues. DNA of the CDR3: TGCGCCAGCAGCACTAATAGCGGGGGGCCCAACGAGCAGTACTTC. Its translation: CASSTNSGGPNEQYF.

The rearrangement links TRBV6-5 to TRBJ2-1; 10 positions match TRBD1. V dropped 6 bases and J dropped 7; count of bases not matched to a gene: 3. The CDR3 is made up of 13 amino acids. Germline loops: CDR1 MNHEY, CDR2 SVGAGI. CDR3 sequence reads: CASSTDRGNEQFF. The DNA of the CDR3 is TGTGCCAGCAGCACGGACAGGGGGAATGAGCAGTTCTTC.

The CDR3 DNA follows: TGTGCCATCTTGCGGGGCGGGACAGGCACAGATACGCAGTATTTT. Translation: CAILRGGTGTDTQYF. This sequence joins TRBV10-3 and TRBJ2-3; tentatively, D is TRBD1 (7 bases). Germline assignment: CDR1 ENHRY and CDR2 SYGVKD. Trimming pared 8 bases from V and 1 base from J, leaving 16 bases between. CDR3 length: 15 residues.

The CDR3 loop reads CASRRDGPNEKLFF. Here the CDR3 DNA reads TGTGCCAGCAGGAGGGATGGCCCTAATGAAAAACTGTTTTTT. The rearrangement uses TRBV6-5 and TRBJ1-4; no firm D call. V lost 6 bases to trimming and J lost 3 bases, with 11 bases between them. CDR3 length equals 14 residues. Per germline, CDR1 MNHEY and CDR2 SVGAGI.

This clone was detected only once. The chain joins TRBV5-4 to TRBJ2-3, with TRBD2 identical over 7 bases. CDR3 length: 14 residues. Germline CDR1 is SGHNT and CDR2 is YYREEE (reference sequence). The ends lost 1 base at V and 9 bases at J; junction bases unmatched: 8. The CDR3 loop is CASSLIMERGTQYF. CDR3 bases: TGTGCCAGCAGCTTGATAATGGAGCGGGGAACGCAGTATTTT.

The rearrangement links TRBV14 to TRBJ1-6, with D perhaps TRBD1 (5 bases). Trimming took off 1 base at V and 5 bases at J, with 12 bases between the two ends. Germline V gene data show CDR1 as SGHDN and CDR2 as FVKESK. This CDR3 contains 16 residues. The chain's CDR3 is CASSQVFPGNNSPLHF. The CDR3, as DNA: TGTGCCAGCAGCCAAGTCTTTCCAGGGAATAATTCACCCCTCCACTTT.

The gene calls are TRBV6-2 or TRBV6-3 and TRBJ1-1, with D perhaps TRBD1 (6 bases). This CDR3 is built from 13 residues. The germline CDR1 and CDR2 sequences are MNHEY and SVGEGT. Trimming cost V 5 bases and J 12 bases, with 19 bases left between them. This CDR3 is CASSQAPGQPTFF. The CDR3 bases are TGTGCCAGCAGTCAGGCTCCGGGACAACCTACTTTCTTT.

The chain combines TRBV27 with TRBJ2-7, with D maybe TRBD1 (5 bases). CDR3 size: 15 residues. Trimming removed 3 bases at V and 6 bases at J, with 18 bases between. Germline V gives CDR1 MNHEY, CDR2 SMNVEV (reference sequence). The DNA for the CDR3 is TGTGCCAGCAGTTTTCGGGCCTTGGGCAGGGCCGAGCAGTACTTC. It specifies CASSFRALGRAEQYF.

The rearrangement links TRBV5-1 to TRBJ2-1; the match to TRBD1 covers 10 bases. This CDR3 has 17 amino acids. V was pared by 2 bases and J by 5 bases, with 10 bases of the junction left unmatched. Germline V gives CDR1 SGHRS, CDR2 YFSETQ. CDR3 coding DNA: TGCGCCAGCAGCTTCGGGACAGGGGATATTGTGGACAATGAGCAGTTCTTC. Translating gives CASSFGTGDIVDNEQFF.